The next 13 T cell receptor beta chains were all read from a single sample in a study of T cells in Graves' hyperthyroidism and ophthalmopathy. The TCR beta CDR3 regions underwent amplification using RNA transcripts as the source. HTBI primers were employed in a first-round RT-PCR of the TCR CDR3. TCRdb recomputed calls from the multiplex PCR reads with MiXCR, one row per CDR3 protein. Here the sample spans around 190,000 distinct CDR3 sequences, about a sixth being singletons. The sequenced material came from blood. All receptors come from a woman aged 45-59 years with Graves' hyperthyroidism.

This clonotype was counted ten times or more. The V and J genes are TRBV7-8 and TRBJ2-3; perhaps D is TRBD1 or TRBD2 (6 bases each). CDR3 length: 21 amino acids. Germline assignment: CDR1 SGHVS and CDR2 FQNEAQ. Trimming removed 1 base from V and 2 bases from J, with 28 bases in between. The CDR3 reads CASSLGRVGLQTSGATDTQYF. Written as DNA, the CDR3 is TGTGCCAGCAGCTTAGGGAGGGTGGGACTTCAAACCTCGGGGGCCACAGATACGCAGTATTTT.

In its sample, this clonotype was seen many times. The chain recombines TRBV29-1 with TRBJ2-1; D might be TRBD1 or TRBD2, each matching 5 bases. This CDR3 region has 13 residues. Germline loops: CDR1 SQVTM, CDR2 ANQGSEA. Trimming left V 0 bases short and J 12 bases short, with 15 bases between. CDR3 residues: CSVEDGRQWGQFF. The CDR3 DNA is TGCAGCGTTGAAGATGGGAGACAGTGGGGGCAGTTCTTC.

This clonotype was counted many times. V usage is TRBV6-1 and J usage is TRBJ2-2, with 7 bases identical to TRBD2. Trimming removed 6 bases from V and 4 bases from J; junction bases left unmatched: 8. The germline gives CDR1 MNHNS, CDR2 SASEGT. The CDR3 is made up of 15 amino acids. The CDR3 protein is CASSEIAGSTGELFF. The CDR3 DNA sequence: TGTGCCAGCAGCGAGATAGCGGGTAGCACCGGGGAGCTGTTTTTT.

This clonotype was seen ten or more times. J is TRBJ2-4 and V is TRBV5-5; TRBD2 is a possible D gene (6 bases). The V end lost 3 bases, the J end lost 8 bases, and 12 bases lay between the germline ends. Per the germline V gene, CDR1 is SGHKS and CDR2 is YYEKEE (reference sequence). This CDR3 contains 13 residues. DNA for the CDR3: TGTGCCAGCAGCTATCCGGGGGAGGACATTCAGTACTTC. Encoded protein: CASSYPGEDIQYF.

This chain joins TRBV7-9 and TRBJ2-3; D not resolved. The germline V and J ends were trimmed by 1 base and 0 bases, with 8 bases remaining between them. Germline V CDR1 and CDR2: SEHNR, FQNEAQ (reference sequence). This CDR3 is built from 15 residues. The CDR3 protein is CASSLVGPSTDTQYF. In DNA form, the CDR3 reads TGTGCCAGCAGCTTAGTTGGTCCAAGCACAGATACGCAGTATTTT. The full variable domain, its missing parts supplied by reference TRBV7-9 and TRBJ2-3, is DTGVSQNPRHKITKRGQNVTFRCDPISEHNRLYWYRQTLGQGPEFLTYFQNEAQLEKSRLLSDRFSAERPKGSFSTLEIQRTEQGDSAMYLCASSLVGPSTDTQYFGPGTRLTVL.

Notes on this clonotype: This may stem from a read error, because a much larger clone lies one nucleotide away. V and J are TRBV7-9 and TRBJ2-7; TRBD2 might be the D (7 bases). The CDR3 covers 15 residues. Germline V gives CDR1 SEHNR, CDR2 FQNEAQ (reference sequence). Trimming cost V 2 bases and J 0 bases, with 11 bases left between them. The CDR3 coding sequence is TGTGCCAGCAGCTTACGACGGGGGGCCTCCTACGAGCAGTACTTC. Translated: CASSLRRGASYEQYF.

This clonotype was observed at least ten times. The chain employs TRBV9 and TRBJ1-2, with D unclear. The germline gives CDR1 SGDLS, CDR2 YYNGEE. There are 16 residues in the CDR3. The V gene lost 0 bases and the J gene lost 0 bases, with 12 bases spanning the gap. CDR3 loop: CASSVGASPSNYGYTF. CDR3 nucleotide sequence: TGTGCCAGCAGCGTAGGGGCAAGTCCTTCTAACTATGGCTACACCTTC.

This clonotype has a count of ten or more. V and J are TRBV7-8 and TRBJ2-5; 8 bases are a match to TRBD1. Germline CDR1 reads SGHVS; CDR2 reads FQNEAQ. J lost 2 bases, V lost 4 bases, and 6 bases had no gene match. CDR3 length equals 15 residues. The CDR3 is CASSSRDRLQETQYF. DNA for the CDR3: TGTGCCAGCAGCTCCCGGGACAGGCTTCAAGAGACCCAGTACTTC.

This chain links TRBV9 with TRBJ1-3; perhaps TRBD1 as D (5 bases). Trimming left V 1 base short and J 4 bases short, with 12 bases between. The CDR3 is made up of 15 amino acids. The germline gives CDR1 SGDLS, CDR2 YYNGEE. DNA of the CDR3: TGTGCCAGCAGCGTAAGCGGAGGGACGGGAAACACCATATATTTT. Protein product: CASSVSGGTGNTIYF.

This clonotype came up many times. The chain is built from TRBV20-1 and TRBJ2-7, with D unresolved. This CDR3 is 11 amino acids long. Trimming shortened V by 5 bases and J by 5 bases, and 10 bases separated the two germline ends. Germline V gives CDR1 DFQATT, CDR2 SNEGSKA (reference sequence). The CDR3 is CSAPDGHEQYF. CDR3 DNA: TGCAGTGCTCCCGACGGACACGAGCAGTACTTC.

This clonotype was seen a few times. The chain combines TRBV7-2 with TRBJ2-1, with a possible D match to TRBD2 (6 bases). The CDR3 length is 14 residues. From germline, CDR1 is SGHTA and CDR2 FQGNSA. V was clipped by 1 base and J by 9 bases, with 13 bases between them. Here the CDR3 reads CASSLGPSDGEQFF. As DNA, the CDR3 is TGTGCCAGCAGCTTAGGACCTAGCGATGGTGAGCAGTTCTTC.

In this sample, this clonotype turned up many times. The CDR3 spells CASSLGQGRNTEAFF. The CDR3 nucleotides read TGTGCCAGCAGCTTGGGACAGGGCCGAAACACTGAAGCTTTCTTT. The genes are TRBV11-2 and TRBJ1-1; 9 bases are shared with TRBD1. Germline values: CDR1 SGHAT, CDR2 FQNNGV. The J segment lost 2 bases and the V segment lost 3 bases, leaving 4 bases of the junction unmatched. The CDR3 totals 15 residues. Using reference TRBV11-2 and TRBJ1-1 for the parts outside the CDR3, the full variable domain is EAGVAQSPRYKIIEKRQSVAFWCNPISGHATLYWYQQILGQGPKLLIQFQNNGVVDDSQLPKDRFSAERLKGVDSTLKIQPAKLEDSAVYLCASSLGQGRNTEAFFGQGTRLTVV.

This clonotype has only a few counts. A read error may account for a junction end that differs from germline. The chain combines TRBV5-1 with TRBJ1-1; D perhaps matches TRBD1 (5 bases). Per germline, CDR1 SGHRS and CDR2 YFSETQ. The CDR3 has 15 residues. The CDR3 reads CAGSLSAGLNTEAFF. CDR3 coding DNA: TGCGCCGGCAGCTTGTCTGCAGGGCTGAACACTGAAGCTTTCTTT.